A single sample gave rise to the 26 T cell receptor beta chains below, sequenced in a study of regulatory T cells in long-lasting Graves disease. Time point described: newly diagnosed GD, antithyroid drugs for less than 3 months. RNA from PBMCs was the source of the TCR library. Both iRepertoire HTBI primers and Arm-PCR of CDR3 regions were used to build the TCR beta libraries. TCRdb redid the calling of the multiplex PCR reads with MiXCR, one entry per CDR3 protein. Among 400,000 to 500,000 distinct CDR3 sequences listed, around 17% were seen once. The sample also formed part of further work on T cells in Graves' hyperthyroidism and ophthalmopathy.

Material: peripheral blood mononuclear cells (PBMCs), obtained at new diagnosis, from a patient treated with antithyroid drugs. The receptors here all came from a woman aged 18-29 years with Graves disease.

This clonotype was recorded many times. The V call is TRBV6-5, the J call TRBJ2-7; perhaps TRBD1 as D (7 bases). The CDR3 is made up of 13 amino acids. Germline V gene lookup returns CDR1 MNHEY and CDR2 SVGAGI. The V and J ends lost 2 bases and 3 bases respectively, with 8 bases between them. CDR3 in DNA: TGTGCCAGCAGTTACCAGGGGGGCTACGAGCAGTACTTC. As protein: CASSYQGGYEQYF.

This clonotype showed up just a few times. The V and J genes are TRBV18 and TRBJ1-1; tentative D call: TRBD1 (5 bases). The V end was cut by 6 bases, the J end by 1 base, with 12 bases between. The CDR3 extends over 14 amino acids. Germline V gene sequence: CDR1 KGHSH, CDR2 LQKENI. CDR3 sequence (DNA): TGTGCCAGCTCCGGGGCGGATACGAACACTGAAGCTTTCTTT. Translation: CASSGADTNTEAFF.

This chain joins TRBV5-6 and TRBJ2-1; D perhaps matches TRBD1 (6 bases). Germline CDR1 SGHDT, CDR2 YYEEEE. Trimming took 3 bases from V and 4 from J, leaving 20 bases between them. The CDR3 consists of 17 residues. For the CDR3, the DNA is TGTGCCAGCAGCTCCGAAGGGGGAAGAAGGGTGTACAATGAGCAGTTCTTC. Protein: CASSSEGGRRVYNEQFF.

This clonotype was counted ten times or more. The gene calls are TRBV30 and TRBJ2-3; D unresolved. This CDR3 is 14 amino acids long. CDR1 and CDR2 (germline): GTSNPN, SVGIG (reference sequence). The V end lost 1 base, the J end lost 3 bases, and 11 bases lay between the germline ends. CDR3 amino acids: CAWSGGNPTDTQYF. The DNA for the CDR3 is TGTGCCTGGAGTGGAGGAAACCCTACAGATACGCAGTATTTT. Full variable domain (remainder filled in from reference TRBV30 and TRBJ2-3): SQTIHQWPATLVQPVGSPLSLECTVEGTSNPNLYWYRQAAGRGLQLLFYSVGIGQISSEVPQNLSASRPQDRQFILSSKKLLLSDSGFYLCAWSGGNPTDTQYFGPGTRLTVL.

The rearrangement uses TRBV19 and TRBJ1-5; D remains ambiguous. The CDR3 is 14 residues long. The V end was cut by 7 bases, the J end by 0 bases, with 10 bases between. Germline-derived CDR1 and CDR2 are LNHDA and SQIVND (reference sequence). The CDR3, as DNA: TGTGCCAGTACCGAAGGGAATAGCAATCAGCCCCAGCATTTT. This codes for CASTEGNSNQPQHF.

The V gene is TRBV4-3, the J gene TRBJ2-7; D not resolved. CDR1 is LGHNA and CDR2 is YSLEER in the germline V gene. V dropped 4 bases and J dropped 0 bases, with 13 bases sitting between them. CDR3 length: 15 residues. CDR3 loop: CASSLNRISSYEQYF. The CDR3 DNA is TGCGCCAGCAGCCTAAATCGCATAAGCTCCTACGAGCAGTACTTC.

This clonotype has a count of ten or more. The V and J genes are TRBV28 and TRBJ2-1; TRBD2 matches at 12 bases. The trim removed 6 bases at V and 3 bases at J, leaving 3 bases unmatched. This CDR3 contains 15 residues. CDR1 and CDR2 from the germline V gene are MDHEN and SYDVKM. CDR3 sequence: CASSSGLAGYNEQFF. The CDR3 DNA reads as TGTGCCAGCAGCTCGGGACTAGCGGGCTACAATGAGCAGTTCTTC. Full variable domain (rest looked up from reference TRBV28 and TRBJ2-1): DVKVTQSSRYLVKRTGEKVFLECVQDMDHENMFWYRQDPGLGLRLIYFSYDVKMKEKGDIPEGYSVSREKKERFSLILESASTNQTSMYLCASSSGLAGYNEQFFGPGTRLTVL.

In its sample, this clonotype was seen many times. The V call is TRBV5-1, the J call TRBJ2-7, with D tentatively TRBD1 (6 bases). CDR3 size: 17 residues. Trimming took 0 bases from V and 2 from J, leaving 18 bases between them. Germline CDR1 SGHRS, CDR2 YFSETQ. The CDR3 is CASSLAILRGQPYEQYF. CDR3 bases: TGCGCCAGCAGCTTGGCAATCCTCCGTGGACAGCCCTACGAGCAGTACTTC.

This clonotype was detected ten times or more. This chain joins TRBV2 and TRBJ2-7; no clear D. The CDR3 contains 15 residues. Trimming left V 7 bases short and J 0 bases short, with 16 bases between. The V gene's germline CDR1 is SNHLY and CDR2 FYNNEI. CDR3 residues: CASTLRAESSYEQYF. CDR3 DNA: TGTGCCAGCACCTTAAGGGCGGAATCCTCCTACGAGCAGTACTTC.

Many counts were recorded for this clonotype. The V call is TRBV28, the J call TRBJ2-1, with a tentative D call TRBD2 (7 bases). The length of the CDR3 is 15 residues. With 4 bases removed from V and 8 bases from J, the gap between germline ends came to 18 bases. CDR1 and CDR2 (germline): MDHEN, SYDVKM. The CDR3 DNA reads TGTGCCAGCAGTTCACCGGGAACAGGGAGGGATGAGCAGTTCTTC. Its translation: CASSSPGTGRDEQFF.

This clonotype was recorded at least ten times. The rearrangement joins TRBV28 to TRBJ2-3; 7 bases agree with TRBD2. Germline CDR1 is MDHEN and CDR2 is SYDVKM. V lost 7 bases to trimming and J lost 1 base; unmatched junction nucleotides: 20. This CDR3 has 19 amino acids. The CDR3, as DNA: TGTGCCAGCATCCCCATGTTGGGGAGGGCCCTCTTGGGCACAGATACGCAGTATTTT. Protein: CASIPMLGRALLGTDTQYF.

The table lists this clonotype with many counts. CDR3 residues: CASSYRQGTYTF. CDR3 bases: TGTGCCAGCAGTTACCGACAGGGAACTTACACCTTC. The chain carries TRBV28 and TRBJ1-2; TRBD1 matches at 7 bases. The CDR3 runs to 12 residues. Germline trimming cut 4 bases from V and 11 bases from J; bases unmatched to any gene: 7. Germline loops: CDR1 MDHEN, CDR2 SYDVKM.

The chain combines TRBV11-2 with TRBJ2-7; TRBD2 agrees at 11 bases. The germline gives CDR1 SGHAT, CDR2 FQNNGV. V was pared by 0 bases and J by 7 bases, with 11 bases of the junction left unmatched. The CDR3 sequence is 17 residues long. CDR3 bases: TGTGCCAGCAGCTTAGACGGGTTACTAGCGGGAGTGTATGAGCAGTACTTC. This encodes CASSLDGLLAGVYEQYF.

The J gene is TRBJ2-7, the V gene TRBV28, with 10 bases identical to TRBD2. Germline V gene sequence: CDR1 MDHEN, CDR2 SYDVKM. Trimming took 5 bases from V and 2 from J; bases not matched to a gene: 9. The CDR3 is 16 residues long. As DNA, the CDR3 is TGTGCCAGCAGTCGAGGACTAGCGGAGTTTCCCTACGAGCAGTACTTC. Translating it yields CASSRGLAEFPYEQYF.

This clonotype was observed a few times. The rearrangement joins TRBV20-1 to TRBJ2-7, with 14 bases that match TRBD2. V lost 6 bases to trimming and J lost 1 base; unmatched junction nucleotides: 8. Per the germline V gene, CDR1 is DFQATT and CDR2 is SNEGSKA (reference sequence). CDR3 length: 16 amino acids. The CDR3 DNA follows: TGCAGTGCCAAAGGACTAGCGGGAGGCCGATCCTACGAGCAGTACTTC. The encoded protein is CSAKGLAGGRSYEQYF.

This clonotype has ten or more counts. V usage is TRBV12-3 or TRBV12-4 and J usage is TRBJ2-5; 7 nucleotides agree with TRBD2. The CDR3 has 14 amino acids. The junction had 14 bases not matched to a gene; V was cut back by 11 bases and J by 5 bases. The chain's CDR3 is CASTPEGRGETQYF. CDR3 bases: TGTGCCTCCACCCCTGAAGGGCGGGGGGAGACCCAGTACTTC.

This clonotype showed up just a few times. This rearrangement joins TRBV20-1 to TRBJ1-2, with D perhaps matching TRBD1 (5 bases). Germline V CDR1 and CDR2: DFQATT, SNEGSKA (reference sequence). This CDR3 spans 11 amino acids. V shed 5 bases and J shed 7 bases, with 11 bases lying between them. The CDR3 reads CSAPGRAGYTF. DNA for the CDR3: TGCAGTGCTCCAGGGAGGGCTGGCTACACCTTC.

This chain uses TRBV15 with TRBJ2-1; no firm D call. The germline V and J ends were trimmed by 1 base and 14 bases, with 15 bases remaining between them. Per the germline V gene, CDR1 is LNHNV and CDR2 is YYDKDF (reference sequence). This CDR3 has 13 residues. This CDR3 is CATSRGNRASEFF. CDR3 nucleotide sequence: TGTGCCACCAGCAGAGGCAACCGGGCTTCGGAGTTCTTC.

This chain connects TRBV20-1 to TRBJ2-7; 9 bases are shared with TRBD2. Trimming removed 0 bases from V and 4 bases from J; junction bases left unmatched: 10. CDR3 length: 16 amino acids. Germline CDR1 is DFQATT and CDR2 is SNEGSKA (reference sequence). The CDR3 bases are TGCAGTGCTAGAGACCCCGCGGGGGGGGCTAGTTACGAGCAGTACTTC. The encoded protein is CSARDPAGGASYEQYF.

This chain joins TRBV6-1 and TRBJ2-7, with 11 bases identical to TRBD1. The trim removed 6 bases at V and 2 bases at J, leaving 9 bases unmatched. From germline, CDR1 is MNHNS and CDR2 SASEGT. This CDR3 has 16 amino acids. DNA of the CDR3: TGTGCCAGCAGCCAAAGCCGGGGACAGGGGGCCTACGAGCAGTACTTC. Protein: CASSQSRGQGAYEQYF.

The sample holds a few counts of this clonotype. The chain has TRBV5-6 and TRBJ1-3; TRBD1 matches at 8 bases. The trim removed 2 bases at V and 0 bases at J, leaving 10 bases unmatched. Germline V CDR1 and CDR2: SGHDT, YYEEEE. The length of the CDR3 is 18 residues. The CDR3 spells CASSFWSDRDLSGNTIYF. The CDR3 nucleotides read TGTGCCAGCAGCTTTTGGTCGGACAGGGACCTCTCTGGAAACACCATATATTTT.

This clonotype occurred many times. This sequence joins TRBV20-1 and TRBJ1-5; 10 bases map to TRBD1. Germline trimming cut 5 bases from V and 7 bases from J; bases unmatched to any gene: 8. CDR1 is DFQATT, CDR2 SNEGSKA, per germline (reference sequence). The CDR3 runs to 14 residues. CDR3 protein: CSASRQGAWQPQHF. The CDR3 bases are TGCAGTGCTTCAAGACAGGGGGCTTGGCAGCCCCAGCATTTT.

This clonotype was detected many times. For the CDR3, the DNA is TGTGCCAGCTCACCAGAAAAACTGCCCGCCTACGAGCAGTACTTC. Translated, it gives CASSPEKLPAYEQYF. The J gene is TRBJ2-7, the V gene TRBV18; the D is unclear. V was clipped by 2 bases and J by 2 bases, with 13 bases between them. Germline lookup yields CDR1 KGHSH and CDR2 LQKENI. The CDR3 is 15 amino acids.

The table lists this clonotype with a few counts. The CDR3 spells CASSLPNEREVQDTQYF. The DNA for the CDR3 is TGCGCCAGCAGCTTGCCCAACGAGCGGGAGGTACAAGATACGCAGTATTTT. This chain links TRBV5-1 with TRBJ2-3; the match to TRBD2 covers 9 bases. Germline V gives CDR1 SGHRS, CDR2 YFSETQ. This CDR3 contains 17 residues. The V segment lost 1 base and the J segment 5 bases; nucleotides outside the gene matches: 11.

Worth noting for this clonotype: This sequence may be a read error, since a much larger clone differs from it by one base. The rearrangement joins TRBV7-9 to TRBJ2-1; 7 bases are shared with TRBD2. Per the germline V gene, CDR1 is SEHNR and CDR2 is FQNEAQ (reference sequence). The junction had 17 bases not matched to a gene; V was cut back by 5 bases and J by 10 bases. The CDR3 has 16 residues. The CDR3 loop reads CASSHTSARSSYEQFF. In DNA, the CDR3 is TGTGCCAGCAGCCATACTAGCGCTCGGAGCTCCTACGAGCAGTTCTTC.

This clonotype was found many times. The CDR3 here is CASRVSGREDTQYF. The CDR3 coding sequence is TGTGCCAGCAGGGTTAGCGGGAGAGAAGATACGCAGTATTTT. The chain employs TRBV12-3 or TRBV12-4 and TRBJ2-3; 9 bases are a match to TRBD2. Losses at the gene ends were 6 bases for V and 5 bases for J; bases not matched to a gene: 6. This CDR3 comprises 14 residues.